The T cell receptor beta chain under discussion was sequenced for a study of OX40 agonist ivuxolimab in advanced cancers. Baseline, cycle 4 day 1, and cycle 7 day 1 were the blood sampling points. With regard to this clone: What it binds is unknown.

Sequencing was performed with immunoSEQ multiplex PCR; in TCRdb, only in-frame clones are kept and a portion is missing. This repertoire shows tens of thousands of clones, about 85% found once; its top ten account for 4.7%. Study observations and caveats: Expanded clones belonging to CD8+ T cells outnumbered, on average, those of CD4+.

Trimming left V 0 bases short and J 5 bases short, with 21 bases between. Germline V gene lookup returns CDR1 SGHRS and CDR2 YFSETQ. CDR3 length: 18 residues. This rearrangement joins TRBV5-1 to TRBJ2-1, with a weak D call TRBD1 (6 bases). The sequencing here drew on CD4+ or CD8+ T cells sorted from blood, taken in a trial of the OX40 agonist ivuxolimab. The origin of this receptor is an adult with an advanced solid tumor such as melanoma, head and neck, liver or kidney cancer. The CDR3 here is CASSLGGQPHTINNEQFF. Here the CDR3 DNA reads TGCGCCAGCAGCTTGGGGGGGCAGCCCCATACAATCAACAATGAGCAGTTCTTC.